The present T cell receptor (beta chain) was sequenced within a study of blood T cell repertoires in COVID-19. Overall study context: In each case, the material was cDNA or gDNA derived from T cells, B-cell-depleted T cells, or PBMCs.

Patients at the Seattle site were enrolled during active infection and followed longitudinally. Methods used by the authors: Reference gene primers were amplified, and this amplification served to estimate nucleated cell counts. The data were produced by immunoSEQ multiplex PCR, yet TCRdb's version contains in-frame clones alone and is incomplete. V and J calls and clone size come straight from that table; D and trimming were deduced from the DNA. The table shows some 300,000 clones, with 86% occurring only once. Germline V gives CDR1 SGHNT, CDR2 YYREEE (reference sequence). The V segment lost 4 bases and the J segment 5 bases; nucleotides outside the gene matches: 9. This CDR3 contains 15 residues.

V is TRBV5-4 and J is TRBJ1-2, with TRBD1 matching over 9 bases. The sequence was collected from a woman aged 70-85 years with COVID-19, enrolled during active disease. Specimen: peripheral blood. CDR3 sequence (DNA): TGTGCCAGCAGCATCCGGGACAGGGTTCGTTATGGCTACACCTTC. The encoded protein is CASSIRDRVRYGYTF.